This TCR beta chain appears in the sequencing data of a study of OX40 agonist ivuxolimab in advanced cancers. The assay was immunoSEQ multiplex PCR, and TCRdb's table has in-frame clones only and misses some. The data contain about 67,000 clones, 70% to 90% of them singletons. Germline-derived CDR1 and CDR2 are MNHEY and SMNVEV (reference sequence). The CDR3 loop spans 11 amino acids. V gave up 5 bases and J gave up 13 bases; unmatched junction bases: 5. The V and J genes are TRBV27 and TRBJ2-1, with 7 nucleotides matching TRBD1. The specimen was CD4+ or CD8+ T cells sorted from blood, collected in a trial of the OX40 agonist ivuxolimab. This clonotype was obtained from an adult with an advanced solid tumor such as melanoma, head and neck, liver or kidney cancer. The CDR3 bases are TGTGCCAGCAGTAAGGGACAGAATCAGTTCTTC. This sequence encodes CASSKGQNQFF.